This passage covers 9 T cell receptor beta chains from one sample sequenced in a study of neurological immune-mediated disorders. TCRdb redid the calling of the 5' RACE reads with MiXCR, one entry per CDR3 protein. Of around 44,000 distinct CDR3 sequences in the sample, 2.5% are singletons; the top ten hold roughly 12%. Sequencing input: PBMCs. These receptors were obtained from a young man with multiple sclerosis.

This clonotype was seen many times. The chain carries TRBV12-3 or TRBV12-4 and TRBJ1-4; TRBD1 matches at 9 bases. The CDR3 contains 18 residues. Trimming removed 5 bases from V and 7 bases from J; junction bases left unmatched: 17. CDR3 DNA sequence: TGTGCCAGCAGTCCCTGGGACAGGGTAGACCGCCGCGGTGAAAAACTGTTTTTT. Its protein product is CASSPWDRVDRRGEKLFF.

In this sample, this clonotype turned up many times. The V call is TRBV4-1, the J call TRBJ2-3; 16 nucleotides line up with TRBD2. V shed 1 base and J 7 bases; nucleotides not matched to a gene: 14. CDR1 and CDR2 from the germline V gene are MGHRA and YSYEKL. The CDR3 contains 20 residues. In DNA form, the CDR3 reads TGCGCCAGCAGCCAAGGGTTGGGACTAGCGGGGGGGCGGAGGAGTCATACGCAGTATTTT. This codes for CASSQGLGLAGGRRSHTQYF.

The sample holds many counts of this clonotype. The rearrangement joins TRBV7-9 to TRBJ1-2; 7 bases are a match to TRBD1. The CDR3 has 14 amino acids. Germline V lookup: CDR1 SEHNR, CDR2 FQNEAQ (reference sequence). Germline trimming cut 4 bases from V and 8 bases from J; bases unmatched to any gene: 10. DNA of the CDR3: TGTGCCAGCAGCTATGGGACAGAACGGTTCGGCTACACCTTC. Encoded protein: CASSYGTERFGYTF.

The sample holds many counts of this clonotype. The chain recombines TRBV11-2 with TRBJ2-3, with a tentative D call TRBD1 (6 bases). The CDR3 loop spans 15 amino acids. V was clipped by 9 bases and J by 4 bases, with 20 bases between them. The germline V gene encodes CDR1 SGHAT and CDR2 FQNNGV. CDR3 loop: CASRKQGFVADTQYF. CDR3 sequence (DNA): TGTGCCAGTCGAAAACAGGGTTTTGTCGCAGATACGCAGTATTTT.

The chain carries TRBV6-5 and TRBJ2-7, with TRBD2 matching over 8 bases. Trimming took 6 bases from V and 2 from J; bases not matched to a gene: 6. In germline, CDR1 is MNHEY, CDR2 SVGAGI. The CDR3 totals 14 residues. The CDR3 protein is CASRSTGGPYEQYF. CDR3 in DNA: TGTGCCAGCAGATCGACGGGAGGGCCCTACGAGCAGTACTTC.

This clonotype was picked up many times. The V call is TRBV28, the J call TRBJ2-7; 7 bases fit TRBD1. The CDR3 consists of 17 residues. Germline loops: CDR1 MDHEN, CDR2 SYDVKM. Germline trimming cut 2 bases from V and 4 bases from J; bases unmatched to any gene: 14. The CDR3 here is CASSLPRQGWIQYEQYF. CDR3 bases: TGTGCCAGCAGTTTACCCCGACAGGGATGGATACAGTACGAGCAGTACTTC.

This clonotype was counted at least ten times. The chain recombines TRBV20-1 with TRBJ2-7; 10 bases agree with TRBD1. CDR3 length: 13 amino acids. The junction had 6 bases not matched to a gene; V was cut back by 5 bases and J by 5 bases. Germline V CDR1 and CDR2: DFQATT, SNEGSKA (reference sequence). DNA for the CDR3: TGCAGTGCTTGGACAGGGGGAGTCGACGAGCAGTACTTC. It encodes CSAWTGGVDEQYF.

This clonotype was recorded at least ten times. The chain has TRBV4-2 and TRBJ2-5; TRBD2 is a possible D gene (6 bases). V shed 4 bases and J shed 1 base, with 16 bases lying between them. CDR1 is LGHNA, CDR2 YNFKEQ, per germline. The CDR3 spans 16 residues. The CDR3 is CASSRETRDFQETQYF. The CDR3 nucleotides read TGTGCCAGCAGCCGTGAAACCCGGGACTTCCAAGAGACCCAGTACTTC.

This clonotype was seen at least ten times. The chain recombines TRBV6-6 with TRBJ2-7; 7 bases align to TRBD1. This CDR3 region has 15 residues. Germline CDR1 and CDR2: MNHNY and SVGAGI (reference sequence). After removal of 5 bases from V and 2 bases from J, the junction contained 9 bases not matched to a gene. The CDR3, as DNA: TGTGCCAGCAGTAACAAGACAGGGTTCCCCTACGAGCAGTACTTC. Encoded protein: CASSNKTGFPYEQYF.